Listed below are T cell receptor beta chains from one sample, sequenced in a study of blood T cell repertoires in COVID-19. Only in-frame clones appear in the TCRdb table, and some are missing; sequencing was by immunoSEQ multiplex PCR. Among a few hundred thousand clones, 80% to 90% were seen once, and the ten largest hold 2% to 2.5%. The material sequenced was peripheral blood. The receptors stem from a woman in her 50s with acute or convalescent COVID-19. Each CDR3 is given with its conserved first and last residue.

cdr3_length,v_call,cdr3_aa
13,TRBV6-5,CASTLEAIYGYTF
14,TRBV11-3,CASSLGTHTDTQYF
16,TRBV19,CASSGGGTGGDYGYTF
15,TRBV11-2,CASSSFDTLNTEAFF
17,TRBV18,CASSPAAGGPRSYEQYF
13,TRBV7-8,CASSLGQGIDYTF
13,TRBV7-2,CASSFSLNQPQHF
13,TRBV5-5,CASSLNAGDEQYF
17,TRBV23-1,CASSHPGTERTNTEAFF
14,TRBV6-5,CASNTGTGNSPLHF
15,TRBV7-9,CASSLTSAESGGYTF
15,TRBV9,CASSVGAGGYNEQFF
17,TRBV3-1/TRBV3-2,CASSHHASGGSSYEQYF
12,TRBV12-5,CASGLDRAPLHF
13,TRBV29-1,CSVLSPGSTEAFF
15,TRBV5-1,CASSLVHGQGNEQYF
16,TRBV19,CASSIGPLAGGKEQFF
14,TRBV19,CASSPDRTRNTIYF
16,TRBV11-3,CASSTGTDFSTDTQYF
12,TRBV7-7,CASSSDRVTQYF
15,TRBV18,CASSPDSTASTSQHF
13,TRBV18,CASSPAMGGKAFF
15,TRBV6-5,CASSPLGQGAREQYF
14,TRBV18,CASSRREDDYGYTF
13,TRBV24-1,CATLGRGGTEAFF
16,TRBV6-1,CASSGLGGFGNTEAFF
17,TRBV3-1/TRBV3-2,CASSHLRLAPNTGELFF
13,TRBV9,CASSVAGWEAQYF
13,TRBV10-3,CAIGTGGRNTQYF
17,TRBV18,CASSPRHRADTNTEAFF
15,TRBV19,CASSMGRITQETQYF
13,TRBV12-3/TRBV12-4,CATDRSGANVLTF
13,TRBV7-3,CASSLAGNTEAFF
14,TRBV11-3,CASSPGERYNEQFF
13,TRBV27,CASRGQVYSPLHF
16,TRBV5-1,CASSLGSGGSQETQYF
13,TRBV6-5,CASSNPANYGYTF
13,TRBV12-3/TRBV12-4,CASSRTGNQPQHF
16,TRBV10-3,CAISAGQGPSNQPQHF
15,TRBV6-6,CASSLYLPSSYEQYF
16,TRBV7-2,CASSSVAGSGSYEQYF
14,TRBV11-2,CASSLGTGVETQYF
13,TRBV15,CATSAQGYDEQFF
14,TRBV29-1,CSVGDRANTGELFF